This T cell receptor beta chain was sequenced for a study of tumor-infiltrating lymphocytes in primary liver carcinoma (dated by TCRdb to 2017 to 2019). Some background on the complete study: Roughly five patients with histopathologically diagnosed primary liver carcinoma underwent surgical resection in China between November 2015 and March 2016. Of the five patients (three men and two women, aged 30 to 69 years), four had hepatocellular carcinoma and one had combined HCC and intrahepatic cholangiocarcinoma. The five patients had tumors of stage T1-T3 N0M0, with maximum diameters ranging from about 4 to 11 cm. Roughly 3.5 to 8 million productive TCRbeta reads were obtained per sample, and no significant difference in read depth was found between tissue types. TCRbeta repertoire sequencing, expression microarrays and whole-exome sequencing were combined in the study across five regions of each liver tumor, with adjacent normal tissue and blood also included. TCRbeta repertoire sequencing covered 35 specimens from 5 patients: around 25 tumor regions, 5 adjacent noncancerous liver tissues and 5 peripheral blood samples. Repertoires from technical replicates were highly reproducible, with mean shared-clone rates about 0.86 and correlation coefficients above 0.98.

Study-level results and caveats: Repertoire overlap was higher between tumor regions (mean about 35%) than tumor-adjacent (around 17%) or tumor-blood (approximately 14%) pairs, consistent with antigen-driven expansion. Only the TCR beta chain was sequenced, so true repertoire diversity is likely underestimated because unpaired alpha chains were not captured. The study included only a handful of patients, and the authors note findings should be validated in a larger study. Comparison of CD4+ and CD8+ T cell repertoires was precluded by the use of bulk unsorted samples. The top 250 clones made up a significantly larger repertoire fraction in tumors than in blood (p = 0.039).

There are 14 amino acids in the CDR3, from cysteine to phenylalanine inclusive. The read is trimmed to its CDR3 DNA, 42 bases read in frame from base 1. CDR1 and CDR2, per the germline V gene, are SGDLS and YYNGEE. Trimming costs V 0 bases and J 1 base, and their ends lie 7 bases apart. Using a constant-region primer and ProtoScript II reverse transcriptase, TCRbeta-specific cDNA was reverse-transcribed from 400 to 550 ng total RNA. The TCRbeta libraries were prepared through three rounds of nested multiplex PCR following a slightly modified ARM-PCR procedure. Multiplex TRBV1-TRBV30 forward primers and a Cbeta reverse primer were used in the first two PCR rounds, each of which was run for around 10 cycles. Sample barcodes and Illumina adapters were attached in a final 25-cycle PCR using Deep VentR polymerase. Before sequencing, amplicons between 200 and 500 bp were purified from gel using a QIAquick gel extraction kit. The TCRbeta amplicons were sequenced with 250-bp paired-end reads on an Illumina HiSeq 2500. As for the original processing: To recover full CDR3 sequences, reads were quality-trimmed using Trimmomatic v0.33 and paired reads were then merged using FLASH v1.2.11. MiGEC v1.2.1b assigned V, D and J germline segments to the rearranged TCRbeta sequences. Clonotype statistics and Shannon-Wiener diversity indices were calculated with VDJtools v1.0.0. To reduce sampling bias, subsequent analyses other than the diversity analysis used only the 250 most abundant clonotypes in each sample. The public reads were reprocessed in TCRdb via fastp at Q25 and MiXCR, keeping in-frame beta chains. Rows with a matching CDR3 protein are joined into one entry that keeps the most common DNA and genes. The V and J calls, along with clone size, are taken from TCRdb and not from the paper's own processing. The sample table shows around 330,000 distinct CDR3 sequences, and around 50% are seen once. The ten largest make up over 15% of the sample.

Blood RNA was extracted from unsorted whole blood using TRIzol reagent, and germline DNA was obtained with the DNeasy Blood & Tissue kit. Chronic HBV infection was present in the patients, and the patients were treatment-naive at sampling. Before surgery, roughly 4.2 milliliters of peripheral blood were drawn into K2EDTA tubes. In the case of this clonotype: The clone's antigen remains unknown. No much larger clone is present one base from it, and per-base qualities are unavailable.

The clonotype comes from a woman in her twenties or thirties with primary liver carcinoma and hepatitis B virus infection. Sequences were obtained from peripheral blood. The chain employs TRBV9 and TRBJ1-1; the D gene lacks a confident call. DNA sequence: TGTGCCAGCAGCGTAGACGACCAGAACACTGAAGCTTTCTTT. Its coded protein is CASSVDDQNTEAFF.